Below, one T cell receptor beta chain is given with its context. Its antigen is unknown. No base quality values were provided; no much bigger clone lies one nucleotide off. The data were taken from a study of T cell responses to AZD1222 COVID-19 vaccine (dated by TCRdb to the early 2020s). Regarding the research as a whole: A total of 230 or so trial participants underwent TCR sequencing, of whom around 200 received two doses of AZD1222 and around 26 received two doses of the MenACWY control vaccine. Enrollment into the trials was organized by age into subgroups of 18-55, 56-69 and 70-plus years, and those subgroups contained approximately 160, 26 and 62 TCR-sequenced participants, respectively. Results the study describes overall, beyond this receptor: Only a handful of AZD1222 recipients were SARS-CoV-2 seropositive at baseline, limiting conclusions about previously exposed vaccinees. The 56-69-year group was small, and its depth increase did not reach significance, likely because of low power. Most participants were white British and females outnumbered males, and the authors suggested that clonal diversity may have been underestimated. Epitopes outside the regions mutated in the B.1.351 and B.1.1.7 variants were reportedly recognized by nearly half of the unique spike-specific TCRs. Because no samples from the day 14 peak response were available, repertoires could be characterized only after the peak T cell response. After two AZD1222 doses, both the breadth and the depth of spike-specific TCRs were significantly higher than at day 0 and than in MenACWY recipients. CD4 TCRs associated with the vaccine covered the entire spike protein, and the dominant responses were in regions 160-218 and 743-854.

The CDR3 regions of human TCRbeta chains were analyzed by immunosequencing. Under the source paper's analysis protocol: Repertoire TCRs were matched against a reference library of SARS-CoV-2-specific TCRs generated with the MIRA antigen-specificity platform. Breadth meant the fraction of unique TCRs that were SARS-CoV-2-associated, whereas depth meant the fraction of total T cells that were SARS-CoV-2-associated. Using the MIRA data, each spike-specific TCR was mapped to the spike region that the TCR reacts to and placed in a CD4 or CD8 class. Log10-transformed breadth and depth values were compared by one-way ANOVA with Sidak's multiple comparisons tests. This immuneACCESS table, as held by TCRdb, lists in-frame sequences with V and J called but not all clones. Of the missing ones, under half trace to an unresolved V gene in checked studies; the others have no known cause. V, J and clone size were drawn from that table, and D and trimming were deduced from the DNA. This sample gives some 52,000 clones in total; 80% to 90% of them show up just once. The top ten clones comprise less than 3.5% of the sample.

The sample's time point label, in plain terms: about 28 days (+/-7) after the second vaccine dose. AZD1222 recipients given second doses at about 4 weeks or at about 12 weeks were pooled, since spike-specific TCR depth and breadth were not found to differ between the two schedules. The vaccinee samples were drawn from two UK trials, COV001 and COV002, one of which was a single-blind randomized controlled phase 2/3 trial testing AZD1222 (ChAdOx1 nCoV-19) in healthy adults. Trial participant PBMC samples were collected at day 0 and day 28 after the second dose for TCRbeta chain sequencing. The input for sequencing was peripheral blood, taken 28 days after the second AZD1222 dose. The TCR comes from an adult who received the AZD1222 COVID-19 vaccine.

The CDR3 corresponds to CASSIDPGPRETQYF. The DNA sequence follows: TGTGCCAGTAGTATAGATCCGGGGCCCAGGGAGACCCAGTACTTC. Recombination linked TRBV19 to TRBJ2-5; the D element might be TRBD1 or TRBD2, as each aligns at 5 bases. The CDR3 starts with the cysteine, ends with the phenylalanine, and has 15 residues. Kept here is only the CDR3 DNA, which spans 45 bases and is read in frame from base 1. CDR1 and CDR2, looked up from the germline V gene (reference sequence), are LNHDA and SQIVND. A distance of 13 bases separates the germline ends of V and J, which lose 0 bases and 5 bases respectively.